Below, 23 T cell receptor beta chains from the same sample are listed, as sequenced in a study of vaccination and CD4 T cells after COVID-19. As for treatment: approximately 11-day PBMC culture with coronavirus spike peptide pools or control peptides (ViraFEST assay). For these TCRs, the target antigens are not known. Cultured CD4+ T cell DNA underwent sequencing with the Oncomine TCR Beta short-read assay. From the PCR reads, TCRdb called clonotypes with MiXCR, one entry per CDR3 protein. Here the sample spans around 17,000 distinct CDR3 sequences, approximately 56% being singletons. Sequencing was carried out using CD4+ T cells from blood, cultured in vitro. The receptors come from a human donor who had recovered from COVID-19.

This clonotype has only one observation. V usage is TRBV7-6 and J usage is TRBJ2-3; perhaps TRBD2 as D (5 bases). Trimming pared 1 base from V and 1 base from J, leaving 6 bases between. Germline values: CDR1 SGHVS, CDR2 FNYEAQ. This CDR3 is built from 14 residues. The CDR3 region has the DNA TGTGCCAGCAGCTTAGAGAGGGGCACAGATACGCAGTATTTT. As protein: CASSLERGTDTQYF. The whole variable domain, remainder taken from reference TRBV7-6 and TRBJ2-3, is GAGVSQSPRYKVTKRGQDVALRCDPISGHVSLYWYRQALGQGPEFLTYFNYEAQQDKSGLPNDRFSAERPEGSISTLTIQRTEQRDSAMYRCASSLERGTDTQYFGPGTRLTVL.

The chain combines TRBV7-2 with TRBJ2-7; the match to TRBD2 covers 9 bases. Germline-derived CDR1 and CDR2 are SGHTA and FQGNSA. Unmatched junction bases numbered 5, after V lost 1 base and J lost 7 bases. This CDR3 spans 14 amino acids. The CDR3 DNA sequence: TGTGCCAGCAGCTTAGGTGTCCTAGCGGGGGAGCAGTACTTC. Translating it yields CASSLGVLAGEQYF.

V usage is TRBV27 and J usage is TRBJ1-2; tentative D call: TRBD1 (5 bases). CDR3 length: 15 residues. Trimming removed 7 bases from V and 8 bases from J, with 23 bases in between. CDR1 and CDR2 (germline): MNHEY, SMNVEV (reference sequence). CDR3 residues: CASTPRSGGFVGYTF. In DNA, the CDR3 is TGTGCCAGCACCCCCCGAAGTGGGGGGTTTGTCGGCTACACCTTC.

In its sample, this clonotype was seen a few times. The CDR3: CATSRFKGQGETVDYGYTF. CDR3 DNA: TGTGCCACCAGCAGATTTAAGGGACAGGGAGAGACTGTAGACTATGGCTACACCTTC. This rearrangement joins TRBV15 to TRBJ1-2; 9 bases align to TRBD1. CDR1 and CDR2 from the germline V gene are LNHNV and YYDKDF (reference sequence). With V trimmed by 2 bases and J by 3 bases, 16 bases remained unmatched. The CDR3 runs 19 residues.

The chain has TRBV10-3 and TRBJ1-1; D remains ambiguous. The CDR3 loop spans 14 amino acids. The germline V gene encodes CDR1 ENHRY and CDR2 SYGVKD. The ends were cut back, 6 bases at V and 3 bases at J, with 14 bases in the middle. CDR3 sequence (DNA): TGTGCCATCAGCGATCCTCCAATGGACACTGAAGCTTTCTTT. Protein product: CAISDPPMDTEAFF.

In DNA form, the CDR3 reads TGCAGTGCTAGCACAGGGGATGGCTACACCTTC. It encodes CSASTGDGYTF. The chain employs TRBV20-1 and TRBJ1-2; 7 positions agree with TRBD1. Germline CDR1 and CDR2: DFQATT and SNEGSKA (reference sequence). The V gene end was trimmed by 3 bases and the J gene end by 6 bases; junction bases not matched to a gene: 1. The CDR3 contains 11 residues.

This chain connects TRBV20-1 to TRBJ2-7; 8 bases align to TRBD2. V was pared by 0 bases and J by 2 bases, with 6 bases of the junction left unmatched. Germline V gives CDR1 DFQATT, CDR2 SNEGSKA (reference sequence). The CDR3 sequence is 15 residues long. The CDR3 DNA sequence: TGCAGTGCTAGAGATCCCACTAGCGGTACCTACGAGCAGTACTTC. Encoded protein: CSARDPTSGTYEQYF.

The chain couples TRBV20-1 to TRBJ2-2; D perhaps matches TRBD2 (5 bases). This CDR3 region has 15 residues. Deletions cut 0 bases from V and 11 bases from J, with 19 bases between. CDR1 and CDR2 (germline): DFQATT, SNEGSKA (reference sequence). The CDR3 here is CSARDERRGSSELFF. The CDR3 DNA follows: TGCAGTGCTAGAGATGAGAGACGGGGATCCTCTGAGCTGTTTTTT.

There are a few counts of this clonotype. V usage is TRBV15 and J usage is TRBJ2-1, with D tentatively TRBD1 (5 bases). Trimming removed 0 bases at V and 2 bases at J, with 8 bases between. Germline V CDR1 and CDR2: LNHNV, YYDKDF (reference sequence). This CDR3 has 15 amino acids. The CDR3 sequence is CATSRDWGTYNEQFF. CDR3 bases: TGTGCCACCAGCAGAGACTGGGGCACCTACAATGAGCAGTTCTTC.

CDR3 sequence: CASSWGESETQYF. The CDR3 region has the DNA TGCGCCAGCAGCTGGGGGGAATCAGAGACCCAGTACTTC. V and J are TRBV5-1 and TRBJ2-5; TRBD2 is a possible D gene (6 bases). Germline V gene sequence: CDR1 SGHRS, CDR2 YFSETQ. This CDR3 has 13 residues. Trimming shortened V by 3 bases and J by 4 bases, and 10 bases separated the two germline ends.

The rearrangement uses TRBV2 and TRBJ2-7; no reliable D call. Germline assignment: CDR1 SNHLY and CDR2 FYNNEI. The CDR3 totals 13 residues. V gave up 5 bases and J gave up 4 bases, with 12 bases separating them. The CDR3 loop reads CASSIVTVYEQYF. CDR3 sequence (DNA): TGTGCCAGCAGTATCGTTACCGTATACGAGCAGTACTTC.

The J gene is TRBJ2-7, the V gene TRBV6-5; D unclear. The DNA end lines up better with TRBJ2-1; the J call may be wrong. The V gene's germline CDR1 is MNHEY and CDR2 SVGAGI. The CDR3 consists of 14 residues. The CDR3 reads CASSYEIYGGEQFF. In nucleotides, the CDR3 is TGTGCCAGCAGTTACGAGATCTACGGCGGTGAGCAGTTCTTC.

The sample holds a few counts of this clonotype. The chain is built from TRBV18 and TRBJ1-2; 7 bases map to TRBD1. The length of the CDR3 is 14 residues. Germline V CDR1 and CDR2: KGHSH, LQKENI. J gave up 7 bases and V 3 bases, and 8 bases lay outside the gene matches. The CDR3 coding sequence is TGTGCCAGCTCACCTGCAGGGACAGCTGGTGGCTACACCTTC. Translated: CASSPAGTAGGYTF.

The J gene is TRBJ1-2, the V gene TRBV7-9; D call uncertain. This CDR3 contains 12 residues. Germline CDR1 reads SEHNR; CDR2 reads FQNEAQ (reference sequence). Deletions cut 1 base from V and 6 bases from J, with 6 bases between. CDR3 nucleotide sequence: TGTGCCAGCAGCTTAGAGGGCCATGGCTACACCTTC. Translated, it gives CASSLEGHGYTF.

The CDR3 here is CSARSGQGAEAGSNTIYF. CDR3 coding DNA: TGCAGTGCGAGATCGGGACAGGGGGCCGAGGCCGGGTCAAACACCATATATTTT. V and J are TRBV20-1 and TRBJ1-3; TRBD1 matches 12 bases. The length of the CDR3 is 18 residues. Germline CDR1 reads DFQATT; CDR2 reads SNEGSKA (reference sequence). The V and J ends lost 6 bases and 6 bases, in that order; junction bases with no gene match: 18.

CDR3 sequence (DNA): TGCGCCAGCCGGAAGGGGGCGTACACTGAAGCTTTCTTT. Translation: CASRKGAYTEAFF. The rearrangement links TRBV10-2 to TRBJ1-1; TRBD1 aligns across 7 bases. Germline trimming cut 8 bases from V and 3 bases from J; bases unmatched to any gene: 6. CDR3 size: 13 residues. Germline V gene sequence: CDR1 WSHSY, CDR2 SAAADI.

This clonotype was detected a few times. The V call is TRBV7-9, the J call TRBJ2-2; D is perhaps TRBD2 (5 bases). The CDR3 runs 13 residues. V was pared by 5 bases and J by 6 bases, with 10 bases between. The V gene's germline CDR1 is SEHNR and CDR2 FQNEAQ (reference sequence). The CDR3 is CASSQKAAGELFF. The CDR3 bases are TGTGCCAGCAGCCAGAAAGCGGCCGGGGAGCTGTTTTTT.

The rearrangement links TRBV7-2 to TRBJ2-5; 7 bases align to TRBD2. V lost 1 base, J lost 2 bases, and 4 bases stayed unmatched. Per germline, CDR1 SGHTA and CDR2 FQGNSA. The CDR3 runs to 15 residues. Written as DNA, the CDR3 is TGTGCCAGCAGCTTAGAGGCTAGCGGACAAGAGACCCAGTACTTC. Its protein is CASSLEASGQETQYF.

This chain's CDR3 is CAIRGTAHTGELFF. The CDR3 DNA sequence: TGTGCCATCAGGGGGACAGCACACACCGGGGAGCTGTTTTTT. V gene TRBV10-3 combines with J gene TRBJ2-2; TRBD1 matches at 7 bases. This CDR3 has 14 amino acids. The V and J ends lost 6 bases and 3 bases, in that order; junction bases with no gene match: 4. Per the germline V gene, CDR1 is ENHRY and CDR2 is SYGVKD.

The rearrangement joins TRBV20-1 to TRBJ1-4, with D possibly being TRBD1 (5 bases). The CDR3 length is 12 residues. From germline, CDR1 is DFQATT and CDR2 SNEGSKA (reference sequence). Trimming took off 3 bases at V and 8 bases at J, with 10 bases between the two ends. In nucleotides, the CDR3 is TGCAGTGCTAGCAGGGACGGGGAAAAACTGTTTTTT. Protein: CSASRDGEKLFF.

This chain joins TRBV20-1 and TRBJ2-1; 11 bases are a match to TRBD2. The V and J ends lost 3 bases and 0 bases, in that order; junction bases with no gene match: 10. The length of the CDR3 is 18 residues. The V gene's germline CDR1 is DFQATT and CDR2 SNEGSKA (reference sequence). CDR3 region: CSARGGLADRGSYNEQFF. CDR3 bases: TGCAGTGCTAGGGGGGGACTAGCGGACCGCGGCTCCTACAATGAGCAGTTCTTC.

V and J are TRBV7-9 and TRBJ2-3; D gene ambiguous. The CDR3 totals 15 residues. Per germline, CDR1 SEHNR and CDR2 FQNEAQ (reference sequence). V shed 5 bases and J shed 0 bases, with 12 bases lying between them. DNA for the CDR3: TGTGCCAGCAGCCCCGCCCTTCCAAGCACAGATACGCAGTATTTT. Translation: CASSPALPSTDTQYF. Full variable domain (missing parts from reference TRBV7-9 and TRBJ2-3): DTGVSQNPRHKITKRGQNVTFRCDPISEHNRLYWYRQTLGQGPEFLTYFQNEAQLEKSRLLSDRFSAERPKGSFSTLEIQRTEQGDSAMYLCASSPALPSTDTQYFGPGTRLTVL.

Within the sample, this clonotype is medium-sized. V gene TRBV6-2 or TRBV6-3 combines with J gene TRBJ2-2; D ambiguous. This CDR3 spans 15 amino acids. V lost 7 bases, J lost 4 bases, and 16 bases lay in between. Germline lookup yields CDR1 MNHEY and CDR2 SVGEGT. Here the CDR3 DNA reads TGTGCCAGCATGGTAGGATTCCGAGGCACCGGGGAGCTGTTTTTT. It specifies CASMVGFRGTGELFF.